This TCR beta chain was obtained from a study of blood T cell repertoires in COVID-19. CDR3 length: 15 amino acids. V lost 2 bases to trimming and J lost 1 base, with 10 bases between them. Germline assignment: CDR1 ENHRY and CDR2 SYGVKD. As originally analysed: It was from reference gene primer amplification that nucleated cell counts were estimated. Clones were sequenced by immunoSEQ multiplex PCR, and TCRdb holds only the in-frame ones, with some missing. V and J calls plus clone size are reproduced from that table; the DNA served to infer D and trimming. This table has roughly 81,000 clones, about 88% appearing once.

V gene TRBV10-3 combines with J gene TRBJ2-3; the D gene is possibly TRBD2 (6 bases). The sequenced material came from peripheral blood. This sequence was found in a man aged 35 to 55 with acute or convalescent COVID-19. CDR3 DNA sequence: TGTGCCATCAGTGAGCGGGGGATAGGCACAGATACGCAGTATTTT. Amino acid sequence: CAISERGIGTDTQYF.